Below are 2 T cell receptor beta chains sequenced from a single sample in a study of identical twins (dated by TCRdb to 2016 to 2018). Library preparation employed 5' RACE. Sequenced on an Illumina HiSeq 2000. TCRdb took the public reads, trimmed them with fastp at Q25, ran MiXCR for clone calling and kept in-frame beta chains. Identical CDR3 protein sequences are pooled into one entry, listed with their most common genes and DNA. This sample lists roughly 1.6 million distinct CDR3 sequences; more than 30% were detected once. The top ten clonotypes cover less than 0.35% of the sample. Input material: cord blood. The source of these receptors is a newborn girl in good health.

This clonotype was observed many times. The CDR3 is CSVHTGFANYGYTF. The CDR3 DNA reads TGCAGCGTGCACACGGGATTTGCTAACTATGGCTACACCTTC. The chain combines TRBV29-1 with TRBJ1-2; the D is unclear. The length of the CDR3 is 14 residues. V lost 6 bases and J lost 0, with 14 bases in between. Germline V gene data show CDR1 as SQVTM and CDR2 as ANQGSEA.

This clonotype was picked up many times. This CDR3 is CASSLVRGDYGYTF. The CDR3 nucleotides are TGCGCCAGCAGCTTGGTACGGGGAGACTATGGCTACACCTTC. The rearrangement joins TRBV5-1 to TRBJ1-2; no reliable D call. The ends were cut back, 0 bases at V and 3 bases at J, with 9 bases in the middle. Germline loops: CDR1 SGHRS, CDR2 YFSETQ. This CDR3 has 14 amino acids.